This T cell receptor (beta chain) was sequenced for a study of blood T cells in healthy people across ages. This clonotype was seen a few times. A second PCR of roughly 7 to 11 cycles used a sample-barcoded 5' primer and a J-beta primer mix. TCRdb re-derived calls from the 5' RACE reads in MiXCR, one entry per CDR3 protein. Of some 1,000,000 distinct CDR3 sequences in the sample, about 25% were seen once. Deletions cut 5 bases from V and 0 bases from J, with 14 bases between. This CDR3 is 16 amino acids long. Germline lookup yields CDR1 ENHRY and CDR2 SYGVKD. Separately, the same data were catalogued under a study of T cells of mothers and their children. That paper states: Second-round PCR products received sample barcodes and 2-4 random nucleotides from the M1S primer.

The clonotype originates from a girl aged 2 to 10 in good health. This chain links TRBV10-3 with TRBJ2-1; D gene ambiguous. The sequenced material came from blood. The CDR3 region is CAISRTWESSYNEQFF. CDR3 nucleotide sequence: TGTGCCATCAGTCGAACCTGGGAAAGCTCCTACAATGAGCAGTTCTTC.